Below are 19 T cell receptor beta chains sequenced from a single sample in a study of CXCR3-negative and CXCR3-positive naive CD8 T cells. Study outcomes and limitations: CXCR3-expressing naive cells carried TRB CDR3s more hydrophobic than those of CXCR3-negative naive cells.

The authors made the TRB cDNA libraries by 5' RACE using UMI labels. TCRdb re-called the 5' RACE reads and shows each CDR3 protein once, DNA omitted. There are about 92,000 distinct CDR3 sequences in the sample, with 0.8% to 0.85% held by the top ten. Their target antigens are unknown. Sequencing input: naive CXCR3+ CD8+ T cells from blood. The sample's subset: CD45RO-CCR7+CD27+CD95- naive CD8+ T cells expressing CXCR3 (TNR3+). The receptor set was obtained from a human donor in good health. Some clones in this sample may be carry-over from other donors' samples.

The chain employs TRBV28 and TRBJ2-5; without DNA, the TCRdb call of TRBD1 cannot be checked. The germline V gene has CDR1 MDHEN and CDR2 SYDVKM. This CDR3 is 12 amino acids long. The CDR3 loop is CASEGLGEAQYF.

V usage is TRBV16 and J usage is TRBJ1-1. CDR1 is KGHSY, CDR2 FQNENV, per germline. This CDR3 region has 13 residues. CDR3 protein: CASSQSPNGEAFF.

The chain links TRBV28 to TRBJ2-1; TCRdb proposes TRBD2, but this gene call is untestable without DNA. Germline V CDR1 and CDR2: MDHEN, SYDVKM. This CDR3 comprises 12 residues. The CDR3 protein is CAAGDNDNEQFF.

V usage is TRBV27 and J usage is TRBJ2-2; as DNA is missing, the TRBD1 call by TCRdb cannot be tested. Germline loops: CDR1 MNHEY, CDR2 SMNVEV (reference sequence). CDR3 length: 16 residues. The CDR3 region is CASRSPGVARTGELFF.

V and J are TRBV9 and TRBJ2-1; the D gene TCRdb calls, TRBD2, cannot be checked with no DNA. The CDR3 length is 17 residues. Germline CDR1 SGDLS, CDR2 YYNGEE. CDR3 in amino acids: CASSVVVEGLVDNEQFF.

The chain joins TRBV7-6 to TRBJ2-1; lacking DNA, the TRBD2 call made by TCRdb goes unchecked. Germline V lookup: CDR1 SGHVS, CDR2 FNYEAQ. The CDR3 has 16 amino acids. The CDR3: CASSLYLAGGPSEQFF. Looking up the rest from reference TRBV7-6 and TRBJ2-1 gives the full variable domain: GAGVSQSPRYKVTKRGQDVALRCDPISGHVSLYWYRQALGQGPEFLTYFNYEAQQDKSGLPNDRFSAERPEGSISTLTIQRTEQRDSAMYRCASSLYLAGGPSEQFFGPGTRLTVL.

The chain recombines TRBV15 with TRBJ2-1; TCRdb calls TRBD1, which cannot be checked without DNA. The CDR3 covers 14 residues. Germline V gene lookup returns CDR1 LNHNV and CDR2 YYDKDF (reference sequence). The CDR3 region is CATSRRGPGNEQFF.

The V call is TRBV6-1, the J call TRBJ2-1; TCRdb's D gene call, TRBD1, goes unchecked for lack of DNA. Germline V gives CDR1 MNHNS, CDR2 SASEGT. The CDR3 extends over 13 amino acids. The CDR3 loop is CASGQGVFNEQFF.

The chain is built from TRBV29-1 and TRBJ2-5. The germline V gene encodes CDR1 SQVTM and CDR2 ANQGSEA. The CDR3 is 14 residues long. The CDR3 sequence: CSVEDRWSEETQYF.

The rearrangement joins TRBV28 to TRBJ2-1; the TCRdb call, TRBD2, lacks DNA for checking. Germline loops: CDR1 MDHEN, CDR2 SYDVKM. The length of the CDR3 is 16 residues. The CDR3 protein is CASRLGPISGYNEQFF. The full variable domain, its missing parts supplied by reference TRBV28 and TRBJ2-1, is DVKVTQSSRYLVKRTGEKVFLECVQDMDHENMFWYRQDPGLGLRLIYFSYDVKMKEKGDIPEGYSVSREKKERFSLILESASTNQTSMYLCASRLGPISGYNEQFFGPGTRLTVL.

The chain has TRBV6-2 or TRBV6-3 and TRBJ2-4; no DNA is available, so the TRBD1 call from TCRdb remains unchecked. Germline CDR1 and CDR2: MNHEY and SVGEGT. The CDR3 contains 13 residues. CDR3: CASGGFGTNIQYF.

The CDR3 protein is CASSQENRWKTQYF. This rearrangement joins TRBV3-1 to TRBJ2-5. The germline CDR1 and CDR2 sequences are LGHDT and YNNKEL (reference sequence). The CDR3 is 14 amino acids.

This chain uses TRBV7-9 with TRBJ2-3; without DNA, the TCRdb call of TRBD1 cannot be checked. The CDR3 is 16 amino acids. In germline, CDR1 is SEHNR, CDR2 FQNEAQ (reference sequence). Here the CDR3 reads CASSLPGQGVRDTQYF. Full variable domain (missing parts from reference TRBV7-9 and TRBJ2-3): DTGVSQNPRHKITKRGQNVTFRCDPISEHNRLYWYRQTLGQGPEFLTYFQNEAQLEKSRLLSDRFSAERPKGSFSTLEIQRTEQGDSAMYLCASSLPGQGVRDTQYFGPGTRLTVL.

This chain links TRBV27 with TRBJ2-3; the TCRdb call, TRBD2, lacks DNA for checking. Germline CDR1 MNHEY, CDR2 SMNVEV (reference sequence). The length of the CDR3 is 15 residues. Here the CDR3 reads CASSFALSSADTQYF.

The V and J genes are TRBV29-1 and TRBJ2-7; the D gene TCRdb calls, TRBD1, cannot be checked with no DNA. Looked up from germline, CDR1 is SQVTM and CDR2 is ANQGSEA. This CDR3 has 12 residues. The CDR3 region is CSVIDSIYEQYF.

This chain's CDR3 is CASSPDRVSVTEAFF. The chain joins TRBV6-5 to TRBJ1-1; TCRdb reports TRBD1, a call that lacks DNA to check it against. The length of the CDR3 is 15 residues. Germline CDR1 and CDR2: MNHEY and SVGAGI.

The chain combines TRBV4-1 with TRBJ1-4. This CDR3 spans 15 amino acids. Looked up from germline, CDR1 is MGHRA and CDR2 is YSYEKL. CDR3 loop: CASSQDRLQDEKLFF.

The chain's CDR3 is CATSGGVSGANVLTF. The chain carries TRBV24-1 and TRBJ2-6; TCRdb names TRBD1, which stays unverified in the absence of DNA. Germline V lookup: CDR1 KGHDR, CDR2 SFDVKD. The CDR3 totals 15 residues.

J is TRBJ2-1 and V is TRBV28; TCRdb's D call, TRBD1, is unchecked because there is no DNA. The germline V gene encodes CDR1 MDHEN and CDR2 SYDVKM. This CDR3 comprises 15 residues. CDR3 loop: CASRSGTGGYNEQFF. The full variable domain, its missing parts supplied by reference TRBV28 and TRBJ2-1, is DVKVTQSSRYLVKRTGEKVFLECVQDMDHENMFWYRQDPGLGLRLIYFSYDVKMKEKGDIPEGYSVSREKKERFSLILESASTNQTSMYLCASRSGTGGYNEQFFGPGTRLTVL.